The 5 T cell receptor beta chains reported below all come from one sample, sequenced in a study of T cell changes during pregnancy in multiple sclerosis. Profiled with immunoSEQ multiplex PCR; TCRdb holds only in-frame clones, not every one. The table records around 50,000 clones, around 92% of them present only once. Specimen: CD4+ T cells from peripheral blood mononuclear cells, collected after pregnancy. The receptor source for this set is a female donor in good health, enrolled as a control in a pregnancy study.

This sequence joins TRBV28 and TRBJ1-2; 10 nucleotides line up with TRBD1. With V trimmed by 5 bases and J by 2 bases, 8 bases remained unmatched. This CDR3 contains 16 residues. In germline, CDR1 is MDHEN, CDR2 SYDVKM. This CDR3 is CASSLGQGGGNYGYTF. CDR3 sequence (DNA): TGTGCCAGCAGTCTTGGACAGGGGGGGGGCAACTATGGCTACACCTTC.

V is TRBV19 and J is TRBJ2-7; D is uncertain. The germline gives CDR1 LNHDA, CDR2 SQIVND (reference sequence). This CDR3 region has 13 residues. Trimming left V 3 bases short and J 6 bases short, with 12 bases between. This CDR3 reads CASSIHPPGEQYF. The CDR3 DNA sequence: TGTGCCAGTAGTATTCACCCCCCGGGCGAGCAGTACTTC.

The rearrangement links TRBV7-2 to TRBJ1-2, with D possibly matching TRBD1 (5 bases). Germline CDR1 reads SGHTA; CDR2 reads FQGNSA. The V end was cut by 5 bases, the J end by 5 bases, with 18 bases between. CDR3 length: 15 residues. The CDR3 DNA reads TGTGCCAGCAGCGACAGAAGGGGCCGGATGTATGGCTACACCTTC. Its translation: CASSDRRGRMYGYTF.

V is TRBV29-1 and J is TRBJ2-3, with D possibly matching TRBD2 (5 bases). The CDR3 totals 14 residues. Trimming took off 6 bases at V and 4 bases at J, with 17 bases between the two ends. CDR1 and CDR2 from the germline V gene are SQVTM and ANQGSEA. CDR3 DNA: TGCAGCGTGGGGTTGGGCGGGCGGGCAGATACGCAGTATTTT. As protein: CSVGLGGRADTQYF.

The chain is built from TRBV7-2 and TRBJ1-6, with D possibly being TRBD1 (5 bases). V was cut by 8 bases and J by 7 bases, with 12 bases left in between. The CDR3 totals 13 residues. CDR1 SGHTA and CDR2 FQGNSA come from the germline V gene. The CDR3 reads CASGGGMNSPLHF. Written as DNA, the CDR3 is TGTGCCAGCGGGGGAGGAATGAATTCACCCCTCCACTTT.